The 26 T cell receptor beta chains given below trace back to one sample, sequenced in a study of Ad26.COV2.S vaccination and SARS-CoV-2 variants. Produced via immunoSEQ multiplex PCR; TCRdb's table is partial and in-frame only. The sample lists some 240,000 clones, around 88% seen once, with roughly 3% in the top ten. Treatment meaning: some 19 received Ad26.COV2.S at low or high dose, single or two shots; five or six received placebo; per-sample allocation not given. Sampling was performed 63 days after the first vaccine or placebo injection. Specimen: peripheral blood, collected in a trial of Ad26.COV2.S vaccine versus placebo. Receptors were obtained from a person between 18 and 65 years old who received the Ad26.COV2.S COVID-19 vaccine or a placebo.

Comments on this clone: Other DNA sequences within the sample encode an identical CDR3. This chain links TRBV19 with TRBJ1-1; no firm D call. The CDR3 runs to 13 residues. Germline V lookup: CDR1 LNHDA, CDR2 SQIVND (reference sequence). Trimming removed 3 bases from V and 5 bases from J, with 10 bases in between. CDR3 residues: CASSITGRTEAFF. The CDR3 DNA reads as TGTGCCAGTAGTATTACGGGTAGGACTGAAGCTTTCTTT.

There are a few counts of this clone. The gene calls are TRBV6-1 and TRBJ1-4; D is undetermined. This CDR3 comprises 15 residues. Germline V gives CDR1 MNHNS, CDR2 SASEGT. The V end was cut by 2 bases, the J end by 11 bases, with 18 bases between. CDR3 sequence reads: CASSEPKGNGAKLFF. The CDR3 bases are TGTGCCAGCAGTGAACCCAAAGGTAACGGTGCCAAACTGTTTTTT.

Comments on this clone: At the DNA level, this CDR3 is encoded by other sequences in the same sample as well. CDR3 sequence reads: CASSLAGRSPLHF. In DNA, the CDR3 is TGCGCCAGCAGCTTGGCAGGGAGGTCACCCCTCCACTTT. V gene TRBV5-1 combines with J gene TRBJ1-6; maybe TRBD1 (5 bases). In germline, CDR1 is SGHRS, CDR2 YFSETQ. CDR3 length: 13 amino acids. V was pared by 0 bases and J by 10 bases, with 8 bases between.

This clone showed up just once. The chain couples TRBV15 to TRBJ1-3, with 8 nucleotides matching TRBD1. V lost 3 bases to trimming and J lost 3 bases; unmatched junction nucleotides: 4. In germline, CDR1 is LNHNV, CDR2 YYDKDF (reference sequence). The CDR3 is 15 amino acids. CDR3 region: CATSRDRVGGNTIYF. CDR3 in DNA: TGTGCCACCAGCAGGGACAGGGTTGGTGGAAACACCATATATTTT.

The V gene is TRBV7-9, the J gene TRBJ1-5, with 9 nucleotides matching TRBD1. The germline gives CDR1 SEHNR, CDR2 FQNEAQ (reference sequence). The ends lost 2 bases at V and 5 bases at J; junction bases unmatched: 7. This CDR3 is built from 16 residues. The DNA of the CDR3 is TGTGCCAGCAGCTTAATGTCGGGACAGGGCCATCAGCCCCAGCATTTT. Translated, it gives CASSLMSGQGHQPQHF.

This clone was recorded once. This chain links TRBV6-5 with TRBJ1-1; 10 bases map to TRBD1. There are 14 residues in the CDR3. CDR1 is MNHEY and CDR2 is SVGAGI in the germline V gene. The ends lost 6 bases at V and 2 bases at J; junction bases unmatched: 3. The CDR3 DNA reads TGTGCCAGCAGACGGGACAGGGGAAACACTGAAGCTTTCTTT. Translating it yields CASRRDRGNTEAFF.

This clone was seen a single time. J is TRBJ2-3 and V is TRBV24-1; the match to TRBD2 covers 12 bases. Germline values: CDR1 KGHDR, CDR2 SFDVKD. V shed 1 base, J shed 3 bases, and the junction held 7 bases outside the gene matches. CDR3 length: 18 residues. In DNA, the CDR3 is TGTGCCACCAGTGATTTCGTACTAGCGGGAGGTGGGACAGATACGCAGTATTTT. The encoded protein is CATSDFVLAGGGTDTQYF.

V gene TRBV7-9 combines with J gene TRBJ1-1; no reliable D call. Trimming took 5 bases from V and 3 from J, leaving 7 bases between them. CDR1 and CDR2 from the germline V gene are SEHNR and FQNEAQ (reference sequence). This CDR3 has 12 residues. CDR3 sequence (DNA): TGTGCCAGCAGCCCTATTGACACTGAAGCTTTCTTT. As protein: CASSPIDTEAFF. The full variable domain, in which reference TRBV7-9 and TRBJ1-1 provide the parts outside the CDR3, is DTGVSQNPRHKITKRGQNVTFRCDPISEHNRLYWYRQTLGQGPEFLTYFQNEAQLEKSRLLSDRFSAERPKGSFSTLEIQRTEQGDSAMYLCASSPIDTEAFFGQGTRLTVV.

The V call is TRBV11-1, the J call TRBJ2-2; possibly TRBD1 or TRBD2 for D (5 bases each). The V gene lost 6 bases and the J gene lost 8 bases, with 10 bases spanning the gap. The CDR3 consists of 12 residues. The germline CDR1 and CDR2 sequences are SGHAT and FQDESV (reference sequence). CDR3 in amino acids: CASRGPPGELFF. Written as DNA, the CDR3 is TGTGCCAGCAGGGGACCCCCAGGGGAGCTGTTTTTT.

This chain uses TRBV2 with TRBJ1-1; maybe TRBD1 (5 bases). CDR3 length equals 13 residues. The germline V and J ends were trimmed by 5 bases and 0 bases, with 7 bases remaining between them. Germline V gene lookup returns CDR1 SNHLY and CDR2 FYNNEI. CDR3 amino acids: CASSTTVNTEAFF. CDR3 DNA: TGTGCCAGCAGTACGACAGTGAACACTGAAGCTTTCTTT. Full variable domain (rest looked up from reference TRBV2 and TRBJ1-1): EPEVTQTPSHQVTQMGQEVILRCVPISNHLYFYWYRQILGQKVEFLVSFYNNEISEKSEIFDDQFSVERPDGSNFTLKIRSTKLEDSAMYFCASSTTVNTEAFFGQGTRLTVV.

DNA for the CDR3: TGCAGCGTTGACGGGACAGGGGATGGGAACACCATATATTTT. This translates into CSVDGTGDGNTIYF. The V call is TRBV29-1, the J call TRBJ1-3, with TRBD1 identical over 10 bases. Unmatched junction bases numbered 6, after V lost 3 bases and J lost 7 bases. The CDR3 is 14 residues long. Germline CDR1 and CDR2: SQVTM and ANQGSEA. The full variable domain, rest sourced from reference TRBV29-1 and TRBJ1-3, is SAVISQKPSRDICQRGTSLTIQCQVDSQVTMMFWYRQQPGQSLTLIATANQGSEATYESGFVIDKFPISRPNLTFSTLTVSNMSPEDSSIYLCSVDGTGDGNTIYFGEGSWLTVV.

This chain uses TRBV4-3 with TRBJ2-5, with 7 bases fitting TRBD2. CDR1 is LGHNA, CDR2 YSLEER, per germline. Losses at the gene ends were 2 bases for V and 5 bases for J; bases not matched to a gene: 11. The CDR3 extends over 16 amino acids. This CDR3 is CASSQSRDGRGETQYF. The CDR3 DNA reads TGCGCCAGCAGCCAAAGCCGAGACGGGCGGGGGGAGACCCAGTACTTC.

The chain joins TRBV5-3 to TRBJ1-1; 9 nucleotides agree with TRBD1. TRBV5-3 is flagged as an ORF with uncertain function. This CDR3 region has 13 residues. Losses at the gene ends were 5 bases for V and 5 bases for J; bases not matched to a gene: 4. CDR3 coding DNA: TGTGCCAGAAGGGAGACAGGGGGGACTGAAGCTTTCTTT. It specifies CARRETGGTEAFF.

This clone has just one count. This sequence joins TRBV9 and TRBJ2-1, with 12 bases lining up with TRBD2. Germline V gives CDR1 SGDLS, CDR2 YYNGEE. Unmatched junction bases numbered 14, after V lost 2 bases and J lost 8 bases. The length of the CDR3 is 18 residues. The CDR3 DNA follows: TGTGCCAGCAGCGTCGGGTTAGCTAGCGGGAGGGCCATGGATGAGCAGTTCTTC. This encodes CASSVGLASGRAMDEQFF.

CDR3 region: CASSLAGRRDEKLFF. The CDR3 DNA is TGCGCCAGCAGCTTGGCAGGGAGGAGGGATGAAAAACTGTTTTTT. The chain joins TRBV5-1 to TRBJ1-4; the D gene is possibly TRBD1 (5 bases). The CDR3 is made up of 15 amino acids. The germline V and J ends were trimmed by 0 bases and 6 bases, with 12 bases remaining between them. Germline V gene lookup returns CDR1 SGHRS and CDR2 YFSETQ. Full variable domain (remainder filled in from reference TRBV5-1 and TRBJ1-4): KAGVTQTPRYLIKTRGQQVTLSCSPISGHRSVSWYQQTPGQGLQFLFEYFSETQRNKGNFPGRFSGRQFSNSRSEMNVSTLELGDSALYLCASSLAGRRDEKLFFGSGTQLSVL.

The chain couples TRBV18 to TRBJ1-5, with 12 bases that match TRBD1. CDR1 and CDR2 (germline): KGHSH, LQKENI. The V gene end was trimmed by 6 bases and the J gene end by 7 bases; junction bases not matched to a gene: 10. This CDR3 has 16 amino acids. DNA for the CDR3: TGTGCCAGCTCTGATGGGGACAGGGGGCTGGCCCAGCCCCAGCATTTT. It is translated as CASSDGDRGLAQPQHF. Variable domain in full (rest from reference TRBV18 and TRBJ1-5): NAGVMQNPRHLVRRRGQEARLRCSPMKGHSHVYWYRQLPEEGLKFMVYLQKENIIDESGMPKERFSAEFPKEGPSILRIQQVVRGDSAAYFCASSDGDRGLAQPQHFGDGTRLSIL.

This CDR3 reads CASSYMQSYEQYV. The CDR3 bases are TGTGCCAGCAGTTACATGCAGTCCTACGAGCAGTACGTC. This rearrangement joins TRBV6-2 or TRBV6-3 to TRBJ2-7; D gene ambiguous. In germline, CDR1 is MNHEY, CDR2 SVGEGT. V was trimmed by 2 bases and J by 1 base, leaving 6 bases between them. The CDR3 is 13 amino acids.

The chain is built from TRBV7-9 and TRBJ1-4, with TRBD1 as a possible D gene (5 bases). Germline CDR1 SEHNR, CDR2 FQNEAQ (reference sequence). V was cut by 4 bases and J by 7 bases, with 19 bases left in between. The CDR3 extends over 16 amino acids. The CDR3 protein is CASSSISGMGSEKLFF. CDR3 nucleotides: TGTGCCAGCAGCTCTATCTCAGGGATGGGCAGTGAAAAACTGTTTTTT.

The chain joins TRBV3-1 (or the pseudogene TRBV3-2) to TRBJ2-7, with 9 positions matching TRBD2. CDR3 size: 16 residues. In germline, CDR1 is LGHDT, CDR2 YNNKEL (reference sequence). With 2 bases clipped from V and 4 bases from J, the junction kept 9 bases outside the gene matches. This chain's CDR3 is CASSQICGTSFYEQYV. In DNA form, the CDR3 reads TGTGCCAGCAGCCAAATTTGCGGGACTAGCTTTTACGAGCAGTACGTC.

J is TRBJ1-6 and V is TRBV27; no clear D. CDR1 and CDR2 from the germline V gene are MNHEY and SMNVEV (reference sequence). The CDR3 has 14 residues. The V gene lost 7 bases and the J gene lost 7 bases, with 14 bases spanning the gap. CDR3 DNA: TGTGCCAGCAATGGATTGCTCGGGAATTCACCCCTCCACTTT. Its translation: CASNGLLGNSPLHF.

This sequence joins TRBV11-2 and TRBJ2-1; D is undetermined. CDR1 is SGHAT, CDR2 FQNNGV, per germline. This CDR3 is built from 16 residues. Trimming took off 2 bases at V and 0 bases at J, with 11 bases between the two ends. CDR3: CASSLRLDLSYNEQFF. The CDR3, as DNA: TGTGCCAGCAGCTTAAGACTGGATCTCTCCTACAATGAGCAGTTCTTC.

This rearrangement joins TRBV14 to TRBJ1-2, with 9 bases matching TRBD1. Looked up from germline, CDR1 is SGHDN and CDR2 is FVKESK. After removal of 2 bases from V and 6 bases from J, the junction contained 10 bases not matched to a gene. The CDR3 runs 16 residues. CDR3 bases: TGTGCCAGCAGCCAAAGAAGCCTTGGGACAGGGCATGGCTACACCTTC. As protein: CASSQRSLGTGHGYTF.

The chain couples TRBV5-4 to TRBJ2-5; unclear D gene. Germline lookup yields CDR1 SGHNT and CDR2 YYREEE (reference sequence). V lost 2 bases to trimming and J lost 2 bases, with 10 bases between them. This CDR3 is 14 amino acids long. The CDR3 spells CASSLTRSQETQYF. DNA for the CDR3: TGTGCCAGCAGCTTAACCCGATCACAAGAGACCCAGTACTTC.

The chain employs TRBV4-2 and TRBJ2-1; 10 bases are a match to TRBD2. Germline V gene lookup returns CDR1 LGHNA and CDR2 YNFKEQ. Losses at the gene ends were 1 base for V and 6 bases for J; bases not matched to a gene: 6. This CDR3 comprises 16 residues. The chain's CDR3 is CASSQAVAGGLNEQFF. CDR3 DNA: TGTGCCAGCAGCCAAGCTGTAGCGGGGGGACTCAATGAGCAGTTCTTC.

In this sample, this clone turned up a few times. The chain couples TRBV27 to TRBJ1-1, with D tentatively TRBD1 (5 bases). CDR3 size: 13 residues. Trimming cost V 3 bases and J 5 bases, with 10 bases left between them. Germline V gives CDR1 MNHEY, CDR2 SMNVEV (reference sequence). CDR3 amino acids: CASSFLGGTEAFF. The CDR3 coding sequence is TGTGCCAGCAGTTTCCTCGGGGGAACTGAAGCTTTCTTT.

The J gene is TRBJ1-2, the V gene TRBV6-1, with a weak D call TRBD1 (5 bases). The germline V gene has CDR1 MNHNS and CDR2 SASEGT. V was cut by 0 bases and J by 7 bases, with 9 bases left in between. This CDR3 spans 13 amino acids. As DNA, the CDR3 is TGTGCCAGCAGTGAAGCCACAGGCACTGGCTACACCTTC. Its translation is CASSEATGTGYTF.